This T cell receptor (beta chain) was recorded in a study of T cells in Graves' hyperthyroidism and ophthalmopathy. What was amplified from RNA transcripts were TCR beta CDR3 regions. HTBI primers were the set used in a first-round RT-PCR of the TCR CDR3. Each CDR3 protein gets one entry after TCRdb re-called the multiplex PCR reads with MiXCR. This repertoire shows 200,000 to 250,000 distinct CDR3 sequences, almost 25% found once; its top ten account for about 40%. Active moderate-to-severe ophthalmopathy, Clinical Activity Score at least 3, NOSPECS at least 4, under 3 months' duration. V lost 6 bases and J 0 bases, leaving 12 bases between the germline ends. This CDR3 is 14 amino acids long. There are many counts of this clonotype. The antigen remains unidentified. Study results and limitations: In the blood, most expanded thyroid clonotypes above 0.001 appeared as well.

The chain combines TRBV12-3 or TRBV12-4 with TRBJ2-7, with D perhaps TRBD1 (6 bases). The sample consisted of blood. The sequence was collected from a middle-aged woman with Graves' ophthalmopathy. The CDR3 coding sequence is TGTGCCAGCAGGCGTTCGGGACACTCCTACGAGCAGTACTTC. It encodes CASRRSGHSYEQYF.